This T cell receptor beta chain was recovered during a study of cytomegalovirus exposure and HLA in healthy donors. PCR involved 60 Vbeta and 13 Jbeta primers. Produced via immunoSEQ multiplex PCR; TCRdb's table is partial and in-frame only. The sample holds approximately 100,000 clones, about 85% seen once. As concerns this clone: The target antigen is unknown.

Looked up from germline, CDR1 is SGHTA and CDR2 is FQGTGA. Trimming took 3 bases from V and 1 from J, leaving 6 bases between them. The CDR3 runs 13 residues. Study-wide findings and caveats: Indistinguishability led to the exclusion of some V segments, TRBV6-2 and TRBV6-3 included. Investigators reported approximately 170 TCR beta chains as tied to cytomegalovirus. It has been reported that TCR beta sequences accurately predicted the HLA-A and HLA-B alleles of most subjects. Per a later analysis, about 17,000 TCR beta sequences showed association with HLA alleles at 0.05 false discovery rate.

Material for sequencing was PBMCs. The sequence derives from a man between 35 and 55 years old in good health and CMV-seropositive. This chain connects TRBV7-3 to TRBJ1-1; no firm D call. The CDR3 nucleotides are TGTGCCAGCAGCTTCTATAGGAACACTGAAGCTTTCTTT. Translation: CASSFYRNTEAFF. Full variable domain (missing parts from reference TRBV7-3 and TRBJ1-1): GAGVSQTPSNKVTEKGKYVELRCDPISGHTALYWYRQSLGQGPEFLIYFQGTGAADDSGLPNDRFFAVRPEGSVSTLKIQRTERGDSAVYLCASSFYRNTEAFFGQGTRLTVV.